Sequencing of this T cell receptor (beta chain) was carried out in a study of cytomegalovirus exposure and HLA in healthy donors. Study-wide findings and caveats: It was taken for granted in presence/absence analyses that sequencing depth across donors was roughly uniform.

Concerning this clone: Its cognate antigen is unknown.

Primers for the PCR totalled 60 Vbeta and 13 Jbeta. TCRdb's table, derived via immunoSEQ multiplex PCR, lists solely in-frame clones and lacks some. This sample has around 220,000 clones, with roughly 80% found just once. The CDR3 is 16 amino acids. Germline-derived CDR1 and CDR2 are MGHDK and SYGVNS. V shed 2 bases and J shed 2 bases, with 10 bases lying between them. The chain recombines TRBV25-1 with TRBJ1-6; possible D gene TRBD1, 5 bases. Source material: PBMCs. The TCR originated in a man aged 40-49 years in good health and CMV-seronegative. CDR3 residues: CASSEPGMAYNSPLHF. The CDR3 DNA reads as TGTGCCAGCAGTGAACCAGGGATGGCCTATAATTCACCCCTCCACTTT.